Sequencing of this T cell receptor (beta chain) was carried out in a study of siplizumab effects on memory and regulatory T cells. Notes on the study in general: Proliferating Tregs from siplizumab cultures lacked functional confirmation of suppression. Memory cells seemed less diverse than naive T cells, which also seemed major contributors to the alloresponse.

Trimming took 4 bases from V and 6 from J, leaving 10 bases between them. The CDR3 sequence is 11 residues long. Germline loops: CDR1 GTSNPN, CDR2 SVGIG (reference sequence). Regarding this clone: Antigen specificity is unknown.

Around 10^5 TCR templates per sample were assayed. Data came from immunoSEQ multiplex PCR; TCRdb stores just in-frame clones and leaves some out. The sample holds around 100,000 clones, around 92% seen once. The specimen was CD4+ T cells sorted from blood. The chain employs TRBV30 and TRBJ2-7; D gene uncertain. The TCR comes from a human donor in good health. The CDR3 nucleotides read TGTGCCTGGAACCGTGAAGGCGAGCAGTACTTC. It specifies CAWNREGEQYF.